This TCR beta chain was sequenced in a study of cytotoxic CD8 clonotypes in ibrutinib-treated CLL (dated by TCRdb to the early 2020s). With respect to the entire study: In this cohort, 15 patients were treatment-naive and some 10 were relapsed/refractory, while roughly 18 had unmutated IGHV. Partial responses were observed in some 24 patients and complete responses in 2; after a median follow-up of 68 months, remission was maintained in about 15 patients and progression was observed in approximately twelve. Longitudinal samples were available for about 30% of the roughly 90 trial participants. Patients were still on ibrutinib when every remission and progressive disease sample was collected. The response samples were drawn at a median of approximately 12 months into treatment, with a range of roughly 6 to 36 months. Cryopreserved peripheral blood mononuclear cells were collected before treatment, at response, and at either disease progression or sustained remission. Samples averaged approximately 250,000 productive templates and 90,000 to 95,000 productive rearrangements.

About this clone itself: Its antigen is unknown. Base qualities are not recorded, but no much larger clone differs from it by a single base.

Trimming leaves V shorter by 3 bases and J shorter by 6 bases, with the junction holding 8 bases beyond the gene matches. CDR3 length: 15 amino acids, cysteine to phenylalanine. Only the CDR3 region is kept as DNA, spanning 45 bases read in frame from base 1. CDR1 and CDR2, looked up from the germline V gene (reference sequence), are LNHDA and SQIVND. The research as a whole found: Public clonotypes were rare and either shrank or stayed stable during treatment, and the rise in clonality at ibrutinib response reflected expansion of private clonotypes. Sustained-remission and progressing patients did not have matched sampling times, and lymph node repertoires were not examined. Baseline clonality exceeded that of age-matched healthy donors and correlated strongly with circulating CD8+ T-cell counts. Clonality rose at ibrutinib response, remained stable during sustained remission, and dropped back toward baseline at progression.

The goal of deep resolution MiSeq sequencing was a depth between 1 in 1 million and 1 in 200,000 T cells, and coverage averaged 10x per clonotype. TCR beta libraries were generated with the immunoSEQ hsTCRB Kit. The source study handled its data this way. The data were analyzed with ImmunoSEQ Analyzer and ImmunoSEQ Data Assistant, and V, D and J gene assignments followed IMGT definitions. Clonality, which ranges from 0 to 1, was calculated by subtracting the normalized Shannon entropy of productive rearrangement frequencies from one. Public clonotype analysis was restricted to overrepresented clonotypes comprising at least 0.05% of each patient's repertoire. Fewer than 15 repertoires from age-matched healthy donors, obtained from immuneACCESS, served as clonality controls. The table comes from immuneACCESS by way of TCRdb, which keeps in-frame sequences with V and J called. Part of the clones is missing from these tables; in studies checked, under half for an unresolved V gene and the rest for unknown reasons. V, J and clone size derive from that table, while D and trimming were established from the DNA sequence. For this sample there are about 40,000 clones; under 80% appear just once. The biggest ten clones account for around 10% of the sample.

The meaning of the sample's time point label: progressive disease on ibrutinib. For TCR beta library preparation, about 2.2 micrograms of genomic DNA was extracted from cryopreserved PBMCs. Longitudinal blood samples from CLL patients on ibrutinib monotherapy underwent high-throughput TCR beta sequencing. The patients took part in an open-label, single-center phase 2 trial of ibrutinib monotherapy. Specimen: PBMCs, collected at disease progression, from a patient treated with ibrutinib. This sequence uses TRBV19 and TRBJ2-4; 7 middle bases align to TRBD1. This receptor was identified in a human donor with chronic lymphocytic leukemia. This receptor carries the CDR3 CASSIEGAETNIQYF. Here is the DNA: TGTGCCAGTAGTATCGAGGGGGCGGAGACAAACATTCAGTACTTC.